The clone carrying this T cell receptor beta chain showed up many times. Its antigen is undetermined. Trimming cost V 4 bases and J 3 bases, with 16 bases left between them. The CDR3 is made up of 15 amino acids. Germline assignment: CDR1 SQVTM and CDR2 ANQGSEA. This sample stems from a study of naive and memory T cell subsets. Study conclusions and caveats: Over 90% of naive TCR sequences appeared only once after error correction, unlike memory subsets.

An equimolar mix of two oligonucleotides served as the beta constant-region primer for TRBC1 and TRBC2. Four rounds of PCR amplified the ligated cDNA using nested alpha and beta constant-region primers plus SP2. One entry per CDR3 protein, called by TCRdb with MiXCR from the UMI-ligation and nested PCR reads. Among 95,000 to 150,000 distinct CDR3 sequences listed, roughly 36% were seen once. The material sequenced was central memory CD4+ T cells from blood. This chain uses TRBV29-1 with TRBJ2-4, with D unclear. This TCR came from a human donor in good health. CDR3 amino acids: CSVGYMGFGKNIQYF. In DNA, the CDR3 is TGCAGCGTTGGATATATGGGTTTTGGCAAAAACATTCAGTACTTC.